The 4 T cell receptor beta chains below were found in one sample sequenced in a study of control samples from healthy donors and cancer patients. TCRdb's copy holds only in-frame clones and misses some; the assay was immunoSEQ multiplex PCR. This sample has about 120,000 clones, with around 88% found just once. The sample taken for sequencing was blood. These receptors were collected from a man aged 35 to 55 in good health.

The chain recombines TRBV9 with TRBJ1-2; TRBD1 matches at 8 bases. This CDR3 has 14 amino acids. The ends lost 3 bases at V and 2 bases at J; junction bases unmatched: 3. The germline V gene encodes CDR1 SGDLS and CDR2 YYNGEE. CDR3 protein: CASSDTGGNYGYTF. Here the CDR3 DNA reads TGTGCCAGCAGCGATACAGGGGGGAACTATGGCTACACCTTC.

The gene calls are TRBV7-9 and TRBJ1-2, with D tentatively TRBD1 (5 bases). CDR1 is SEHNR, CDR2 FQNEAQ, per germline (reference sequence). The germline V and J ends were trimmed by 5 bases and 5 bases, with 9 bases remaining between them. The CDR3 has 12 amino acids. The chain's CDR3 is CASSQTGYGYTF. The DNA for the CDR3 is TGTGCCAGCAGCCAAACAGGTTATGGCTACACCTTC.

This chain links TRBV7-9 with TRBJ2-7; 7 positions match TRBD1. The CDR3 totals 15 residues. Trimming at V came to 1 base and at J to 0 bases, leaving 3 bases not matched to a gene. Germline V gene data show CDR1 as SEHNR and CDR2 as FQNEAQ (reference sequence). The CDR3 spells CASSLGQGVSYEQYF. CDR3 sequence (DNA): TGTGCCAGCAGCTTAGGTCAGGGGGTCTCCTACGAGCAGTACTTC. Complete variable domain (other parts from reference TRBV7-9 and TRBJ2-7): DTGVSQNPRHKITKRGQNVTFRCDPISEHNRLYWYRQTLGQGPEFLTYFQNEAQLEKSRLLSDRFSAERPKGSFSTLEIQRTEQGDSAMYLCASSLGQGVSYEQYFGPGTRLTVT.

J is TRBJ1-5 and V is TRBV7-2; D ambiguous. The germline V gene has CDR1 SGHTA and CDR2 FQGNSA. The CDR3 is 14 residues long. Trimming left V 1 base short and J 7 bases short, with 11 bases between. The CDR3 protein is CASSLVAGWQPQHF. The CDR3 DNA is TGTGCCAGCAGCTTAGTGGCAGGATGGCAGCCCCAGCATTTT.